These 29 T cell receptor beta chains were all obtained from the same sample, sequenced in a study of blood T cell repertoires in COVID-19 (TCRdb year 2020). The protocol used for the library was the immunoSEQ multiplex PCR assay. TCRdb holds this immuneACCESS table with in-frame rearrangements only. Some clones are missing; in checked studies, unresolved V genes explain under half, and the rest has no known cause. The sample profile shows just over 150,000 clones; about 79% of them were found once. 9.8% of the sample belongs to the ten largest clones. Sample: peripheral blood. All receptors derive from a woman between 45 and 60 years old with acute or convalescent COVID-19.

This sequence joins TRBV5-1 and TRBJ2-5; 10 bases are shared with TRBD2. In germline, CDR1 is SGHRS, CDR2 YFSETQ. Unmatched junction bases numbered 6, after V lost 4 bases and J lost 0 bases. The CDR3 length is 16 residues. The CDR3 region is CASSRSGGENQETQYF. Here the CDR3 DNA reads TGCGCCAGCAGCCGGAGCGGGGGGGAAAACCAAGAGACCCAGTACTTC.

The chain recombines TRBV28 with TRBJ2-7; possibly TRBD2 for D (6 bases). Trimming took 4 bases from V and 5 from J, leaving 9 bases between them. The germline gives CDR1 MDHEN, CDR2 SYDVKM. The CDR3 totals 12 residues. The CDR3 nucleotides are TGTGCCAGCAGTTCCGGGGGTCACGAGCAGTACTTC. It specifies CASSSGGHEQYF.

The chain recombines TRBV20-1 with TRBJ1-2, with 9 bases aligning to TRBD1. This CDR3 has 13 amino acids. V was clipped by 3 bases and J by 7 bases; unmatched bases: 6. The germline gives CDR1 DFQATT, CDR2 SNEGSKA (reference sequence). The CDR3 reads CSASPQGAFGYTF. DNA of the CDR3: TGCAGTGCTAGTCCACAGGGGGCGTTTGGCTACACCTTC.

The V call is TRBV28, the J call TRBJ1-2; D perhaps matches TRBD1 (6 bases). V lost 5 bases to trimming and J lost 5 bases, with 15 bases between them. Germline V gene data show CDR1 as MDHEN and CDR2 as SYDVKM. This CDR3 contains 14 residues. CDR3 sequence: CASSILRGAYGYTF. The CDR3 DNA reads as TGTGCCAGCAGTATACTTCGGGGGGCATATGGCTACACCTTC.

J is TRBJ2-7 and V is TRBV19; 7 bases line up with TRBD1. Germline assignment: CDR1 LNHDA and CDR2 SQIVND (reference sequence). CDR3 length: 15 residues. V shed 6 bases, J shed 0 bases, and the junction held 8 bases outside the gene matches. The CDR3 spells CASSHDRAASYEQYF. The CDR3, as DNA: TGTGCCAGTAGCCACGACAGGGCGGCCTCCTACGAGCAGTACTTC.

V and J are TRBV7-9 and TRBJ1-2; unclear D gene. Trimming cost V 0 bases and J 4 bases, with 12 bases left between them. CDR1 and CDR2 (germline): SEHNR, FQNEAQ (reference sequence). This CDR3 has 15 residues. CDR3 sequence (DNA): TGTGCCAGCAGCTTAGCGCTCGGTGCTTCCTATGGCTACACCTTC. Amino acid sequence: CASSLALGASYGYTF.

V usage is TRBV29-1 and J usage is TRBJ1-2, with TRBD1 matching 8 bases. Losses at the gene ends were 6 bases for V and 4 bases for J; bases not matched to a gene: 4. Germline V gene sequence: CDR1 SQVTM, CDR2 ANQGSEA. This CDR3 contains 12 residues. CDR3 DNA sequence: TGCAGCGTGGGGGGACAGGTCTATGGCTACACCTTC. This translates into CSVGGQVYGYTF.

In this sample, this clone turned up once. The chain combines TRBV28 with TRBJ2-1; 8 bases are shared with TRBD1. There are 15 residues in the CDR3. Germline V CDR1 and CDR2: MDHEN, SYDVKM. The V gene end was trimmed by 7 bases and the J gene end by 8 bases; junction bases not matched to a gene: 13. CDR3 loop: CASIMRQGTFDEQFF. CDR3 nucleotides: TGTGCCAGCATCATGAGACAGGGGACCTTCGATGAGCAGTTCTTC.

In DNA, the CDR3 is TGCGCCAGCAGAATGACAGCCTTAAGCTCCTATAATTCACCCCTCCACTTT. It yields the protein CASRMTALSSYNSPLHF. This chain uses TRBV4-3 with TRBJ1-6; D is perhaps TRBD1 (5 bases). V was trimmed by 6 bases and J by 0 bases, leaving 15 bases between them. Germline CDR1 LGHNA, CDR2 YSLEER. The CDR3 totals 17 residues.

The chain couples TRBV27 to TRBJ1-2; 9 positions match TRBD1. CDR1 is MNHEY and CDR2 is SMNVEV in the germline V gene (reference sequence). This CDR3 region has 16 residues. The ends lost 5 bases at V and 7 bases at J; junction bases unmatched: 14. As DNA, the CDR3 is TGTGCCAGCAGTCCCTACTCCCCCACAGGGGGCTCTGGCTACACCTTC. It is translated as CASSPYSPTGGSGYTF.

The chain couples TRBV19 to TRBJ1-2, with D uncertain. Trimming cost V 7 bases and J 4 bases, with 16 bases left between them. There are 14 residues in the CDR3. From germline, CDR1 is LNHDA and CDR2 SQIVND (reference sequence). CDR3 amino acids: CASTPDGVSYGYTF. CDR3 DNA sequence: TGTGCCAGTACCCCCGACGGGGTGAGCTATGGCTACACCTTC. The full variable domain, in which reference TRBV19 and TRBJ1-2 provide the parts outside the CDR3, is DGGITQSPKYLFRKEGQNVTLSCEQNLNHDAMYWYRQDPGQGLRLIYYSQIVNDFQKGDIAEGYSVSREKKESFPLTVTSAQKNPTAFYLCASTPDGVSYGYTFGSGTRLTVV.

The genes are TRBV6-2 or TRBV6-3 and TRBJ1-2; D not certain. V dropped 6 bases and J dropped 2 bases, with 13 bases sitting between them. This CDR3 contains 14 residues. Germline loops: CDR1 MNHEY, CDR2 SVGEGT. The chain's CDR3 is CASSPGSGNYGYTF. In DNA, the CDR3 is TGTGCCAGCAGCCCCGGTTCGGGAAACTATGGCTACACCTTC.

The chain links TRBV27 to TRBJ2-7, with TRBD1 matching over 7 bases. The CDR3 runs 14 residues. Germline CDR1 MNHEY, CDR2 SMNVEV (reference sequence). The J segment lost 2 bases and the V segment lost 2 bases, leaving 3 bases of the junction unmatched. The CDR3 bases are TGTGCCAGCAGTTTAGGGCAGGGGGCCTACGAGCAGTACTTC. This gives the protein CASSLGQGAYEQYF.

This chain uses TRBV18 with TRBJ2-7, with 9 bases that match TRBD2. From germline, CDR1 is KGHSH and CDR2 LQKENI. V lost 6 bases and J lost 0; bases outside the gene matches: 6. The CDR3 consists of 15 residues. Here the CDR3 reads CASSQSGGSSYEQYF. DNA of the CDR3: TGTGCCAGCTCCCAAAGCGGGGGGAGCTCCTACGAGCAGTACTTC.

The chain joins TRBV4-3 to TRBJ2-1, with 8 positions matching TRBD2. CDR3 length: 16 residues. Trimming at V came to 0 bases and at J to 6 bases, leaving 7 bases not matched to a gene. Germline V gene sequence: CDR1 LGHNA, CDR2 YSLEER. CDR3 sequence: CASSQDPRGGPNEQFF. As DNA, the CDR3 is TGCGCCAGCAGCCAAGATCCCCGGGGGGGTCCCAATGAGCAGTTCTTC.

The chain recombines TRBV6-5 with TRBJ1-1; possible D gene TRBD1, 5 bases. The CDR3 runs 14 residues. CDR1 MNHEY and CDR2 SVGAGI come from the germline V gene. V lost 6 bases and J lost 7, with 18 bases in between. CDR3 protein: CASRPMSGLDEAFF. CDR3 DNA sequence: TGTGCCAGCAGGCCCATGTCAGGGTTGGATGAAGCTTTCTTT.

The V and J genes are TRBV7-9 and TRBJ2-7, with a weak D call TRBD1 (6 bases). Germline V lookup: CDR1 SEHNR, CDR2 FQNEAQ (reference sequence). V shed 5 bases and J shed 9 bases, with 23 bases lying between them. The CDR3 is made up of 15 amino acids. The chain's CDR3 is CASSIRTVIYEGQYF. In nucleotides, the CDR3 is TGTGCCAGCAGCATTAGGACAGTTATCTACGAAGGGCAGTACTTC.

V is TRBV5-6 and J is TRBJ1-2; no definite D call. This CDR3 region has 14 residues. V dropped 4 bases and J dropped 3 bases, with 13 bases sitting between them. Germline V gene lookup returns CDR1 SGHDT and CDR2 YYEEEE. The CDR3 DNA is TGTGCCAGCAGCCCTACAGACGGATACTATGGCTACACCTTC. Translating it yields CASSPTDGYYGYTF. The full variable domain, its missing parts supplied by reference TRBV5-6 and TRBJ1-2, is DAGVTQSPTHLIKTRGQQVTLRCSPKSGHDTVSWYQQALGQGPQFIFQYYEEEERQRGNFPDRFSGHQFPNYSSELNVNALLLGDSALYLCASSPTDGYYGYTFGSGTRLTVV.

Worth noting for this clone: This CDR3 is also generated by other DNA sequences in the sample. V usage is TRBV18 and J usage is TRBJ2-6, with D perhaps matching TRBD2 (6 bases). Trimming took 3 bases from V and 1 from J, leaving 7 bases between them. The CDR3 is made up of 15 amino acids. Germline CDR1 reads KGHSH; CDR2 reads LQKENI. The CDR3 loop is CASSPGGSGANVLTF. In DNA, the CDR3 is TGTGCCAGCTCACCGGGGGGATCTGGGGCCAACGTCCTGACTTTC.

In regard to this clone: This specimen includes other DNA sequences encoding the same CDR3. The V call is TRBV9, the J call TRBJ2-1, with a possible D match to TRBD2 (6 bases). The CDR3 has 14 residues. V was pared by 0 bases and J by 4 bases, with 8 bases between. Germline V gives CDR1 SGDLS, CDR2 YYNGEE. This chain's CDR3 is CASSVGGTYNEQFF. The CDR3 nucleotides read TGTGCCAGCAGCGTAGGGGGGACTTACAATGAGCAGTTCTTC.

This chain uses TRBV5-1 with TRBJ1-2; the match to TRBD1 covers 7 bases. The V gene end was trimmed by 5 bases and the J gene end by 8 bases; junction bases not matched to a gene: 15. Germline V gene lookup returns CDR1 SGHRS and CDR2 YFSETQ. This CDR3 has 15 residues. CDR3 coding DNA: TGCGCCAGCAGTTCACCGGCAGGGGGAACGGGAGGCTACACCTTC. Translated: CASSSPAGGTGGYTF. The variable domain in full, completed from reference TRBV5-1 and TRBJ1-2, reads KAGVTQTPRYLIKTRGQQVTLSCSPISGHRSVSWYQQTPGQGLQFLFEYFSETQRNKGNFPGRFSGRQFSNSRSEMNVSTLELGDSALYLCASSSPAGGTGGYTFGSGTRLTVV.

This chain links TRBV6-4 with TRBJ1-3, with D maybe TRBD1 (5 bases). The CDR3 runs 15 residues. The V gene's germline CDR1 is MRHNA and CDR2 SNTAGT. V dropped 3 bases and J dropped 0 bases, with 9 bases sitting between them. The DNA of the CDR3 is TGTGCCAGCAGTGAGGGGCTCCGCTCTGGAAACACCATATATTTT. Translation: CASSEGLRSGNTIYF.

V is TRBV5-1 and J is TRBJ1-2; the D is unclear. From germline, CDR1 is SGHRS and CDR2 YFSETQ. The CDR3 covers 15 residues. The V and J ends lost 0 bases and 3 bases respectively, with 12 bases between them. The CDR3 protein is CASSLGGSKDYGYTF. CDR3 sequence (DNA): TGCGCCAGCAGCTTGGGAGGGAGTAAGGACTATGGCTACACCTTC.

The chain combines TRBV4-3 with TRBJ2-7, with D tentatively TRBD2 (5 bases). The CDR3 is 14 residues long. The germline gives CDR1 LGHNA, CDR2 YSLEER. With 0 bases removed from V and 3 bases from J, the gap between germline ends came to 9 bases. This CDR3 is CASSQEFGGYEQYF. CDR3 sequence (DNA): TGCGCCAGCAGCCAAGAGTTTGGAGGCTACGAGCAGTACTTC.

The count of this clone is one. CDR3 loop: CASSPGQATGSPLHF. The CDR3, as DNA: TGTGCCAGCTCGCCGGGACAGGCTACCGGCTCACCCCTCCACTTT. V usage is TRBV18 and J usage is TRBJ1-6; 8 positions match TRBD1. Germline V gene sequence: CDR1 KGHSH, CDR2 LQKENI. The CDR3 has 15 residues. V gave up 6 bases and J gave up 10 bases; unmatched junction bases: 11.

J is TRBJ1-2 and V is TRBV19, with D unclear. Trimming removed 7 bases from V and 5 bases from J, with 17 bases in between. The germline CDR1 and CDR2 sequences are LNHDA and SQIVND (reference sequence). The CDR3 sequence is 14 residues long. CDR3 amino acids: CASTPSGNIYGYTF. The DNA of the CDR3 is TGTGCCAGTACCCCCAGCGGGAACATTTATGGCTACACCTTC.

This clone appeared once. The genes are TRBV19 and TRBJ2-2, with 10 bases lining up with TRBD2. The CDR3 runs to 16 residues. The junction had 7 bases not matched to a gene; V was cut back by 5 bases and J by 4 bases. Germline V gene lookup returns CDR1 LNHDA and CDR2 SQIVND (reference sequence). CDR3 nucleotide sequence: TGTGCCAGTAGTTTCCTAGCGGGGGCAGGCACCGGGGAGCTGTTTTTT. Translating gives CASSFLAGAGTGELFF.

V is TRBV6-6 and J is TRBJ1-1; the match to TRBD1 covers 10 bases. The V segment lost 6 bases and the J segment 1 base; nucleotides outside the gene matches: 5. CDR1 is MNHNY and CDR2 is SVGAGI in the germline V gene (reference sequence). CDR3 length: 15 residues. As DNA, the CDR3 is TGTGCCAGCAGCCTCCGGGACAGGGGGAACACTGAAGCTTTCTTT. It specifies CASSLRDRGNTEAFF.

V is TRBV9 and J is TRBJ2-2; D is unresolved. CDR3 size: 13 residues. The germline CDR1 and CDR2 sequences are SGDLS and YYNGEE. V was clipped by 2 bases and J by 8 bases, with 10 bases between them. The CDR3 DNA follows: TGTGCCAGCAGCGTTAGTTTGGAGGGGGAGCTGTTTTTT. Encoded protein: CASSVSLEGELFF.